This section outlines one TCR beta chain sequence together with its context. Its matching antigen is unknown. V was trimmed by 3 bases and J by 3 bases, leaving 14 bases between them. Germline V gives CDR1 MNHNS, CDR2 SASEGT. There are 15 residues in the CDR3. This sample was taken from a study of T cell responses to AZD1222 COVID-19 vaccine. General study findings and limits: White British ancestry dominated among donors, who included more females, and clonal diversity was possibly underestimated. Vaccination with two AZD1222 doses was followed by a rise in Spike-specific TCR breadth and depth.

Sequencing was performed with immunoSEQ multiplex PCR; in TCRdb, only in-frame clones are kept and a portion is missing. The table has tens of thousands of clones, roughly 89% seen once; the top ten hold 2.4%. The V gene is TRBV6-1, the J gene TRBJ1-2; tentatively, D is TRBD1 (5 bases). The sequence was collected from an adult in good health. The source material was peripheral blood, sampled on day 0 of AZD1222 vaccination. The CDR3 sequence is CASSETARDYYGYTF. The CDR3 nucleotides read TGTGCCAGCAGTGAGACAGCGCGGGACTACTATGGCTACACCTTC.